The T cell receptor beta chain under discussion was sequenced for a study of graft-versus-host responses after intestinal transplantation. Study-level background: All recipients were transplanted with multivisceral, liver-intestinal, or isolated intestinal grafts. General study results and limits: Some GvH clones were seen earlier in gut or blood, suggesting intestinal origin. Individuals carrying graft-donor T cell macrochimerism showed high graft-versus-host to host-versus-graft clonal ratios in allografts. The highest levels of circulating GvH clones went along with early declines in HvG clones after transplant.

The data were produced by immunoSEQ multiplex PCR, yet TCRdb's version contains in-frame clones alone and is incomplete. Altogether some 79,000 clones are present, roughly 91% being singletons, with the ten largest covering approximately 0.34%. As concerns this clone: The antigen is unknown.

The CDR3 is 14 amino acids. V was pared by 5 bases and J by 3 bases, with 4 bases of the junction left unmatched. The germline CDR1 and CDR2 sequences are LNHNV and YYDKDF (reference sequence). The V call is TRBV15, the J call TRBJ1-3, with TRBD1 identical over 7 bases. This TCR was sampled from a human donor who received an intestinal transplant. The specimen comprised unstimulated CD4+ T cells sorted from spleen or lymph node cells, sampled before intestinal transplant. The CDR3 DNA reads TGTGCCACCAGCCCCCGGGACAGTGGAAACACCATATATTTT. Amino acids: CATSPRDSGNTIYF.